This T cell receptor (beta chain) was found in a study of blood T cell repertoires in COVID-19. In the study overall: T cells, B-cell-depleted T cells, or PBMCs provided the cDNA or gDNA that served as material.

This CDR3 contains 13 residues. Trimming cost V 8 bases and J 1 base, with 9 bases left between them. CDR1 MGHDK and CDR2 SYGVNS come from the germline V gene. Data came from immunoSEQ multiplex PCR; TCRdb stores just in-frame clones and leaves some out. Of 250,000 or so clones in the sample, approximately 86% were seen once. The sample taken for sequencing was PBMCs or T cells enriched from blood (not recorded which). The V and J genes are TRBV25-1 and TRBJ1-5; D unclear. The source is a woman aged 45-59 years who had recovered from COVID-19. CDR3 coding DNA: TGTGCCAGCGCGGTTGGGAGCAATCAGCCCCAGCATTTT. Its protein product is CASAVGSNQPQHF.